A single sample is the source of the 8 T cell receptor beta chains below, sequenced in a study of T-cell reconstitution after alpha-beta-depleted transplantation in children. The TCRbeta library incorporated unique molecular identifiers. TCRdb re-analysed the PCR reads in MiXCR, keeping a single row per CDR3 protein. Among around 250,000 distinct CDR3 sequences listed, around 8% were seen once. The sequences come from PBMCs, mostly from graft donor cells, collected 180 days after TCRalphabeta/CD19-depleted stem cell transplant. The receptors derive from a male patient aged 10-17 years who had a stem cell transplant for acute lymphoblastic leukemia, so the T cells may come from the graft donor.

This clonotype was detected ten times or more. The rearrangement joins TRBV29-1 to TRBJ2-2; the match to TRBD2 covers 7 bases. The J segment lost 2 bases and the V segment lost 6 bases, leaving 9 bases of the junction unmatched. This CDR3 comprises 15 residues. Germline V gene sequence: CDR1 SQVTM, CDR2 ANQGSEA. This CDR3 is CSVASGTINTGELFF. The CDR3 DNA reads as TGCAGCGTAGCCTCCGGGACTATAAACACCGGGGAGCTGTTTTTT.

At least ten counts were recorded for this clonotype. The chain combines TRBV20-1 with TRBJ2-7; 10 bases map to TRBD2. Trimming took 6 bases from V and 7 from J; bases not matched to a gene: 15. Germline loops: CDR1 DFQATT, CDR2 SNEGSKA (reference sequence). This CDR3 spans 15 amino acids. The CDR3 region is CSASGGLAGAREQYF. CDR3 DNA sequence: TGCAGTGCCTCAGGTGGGCTAGCGGGGGCGAGGGAGCAGTACTTC.

Many counts were recorded for this clonotype. The CDR3 is CASSLGGQINEQFF. The CDR3 DNA sequence: TGTGCCAGCAGCTTAGGGGGACAGATCAATGAGCAGTTCTTC. This rearrangement joins TRBV11-1 to TRBJ2-1; TRBD1 matches at 7 bases. The CDR3 extends over 14 amino acids. Germline V lookup: CDR1 SGHAT, CDR2 FQDESV (reference sequence). V trimming: 1 base; J trimming: 6 bases; junction bases outside the gene matches: 3.

This clonotype has at least ten counts. This chain connects TRBV12-3 or TRBV12-4 to TRBJ2-7; possible D gene TRBD1, 6 bases. This CDR3 comprises 12 residues. Trimming took off 5 bases at V and 6 bases at J, with 11 bases between the two ends. CDR3 DNA sequence: TGTGCCAGCAGTAAGACAGGTACCGAGCAGTACTTC. Translation: CASSKTGTEQYF.

This clonotype has more than one count but fewer than ten. The chain uses TRBV6-5 and TRBJ2-7; 9 nucleotides line up with TRBD1. The CDR3 extends over 18 amino acids. The V and J ends lost 2 bases and 0 bases, in that order; junction bases with no gene match: 11. Germline values: CDR1 MNHEY, CDR2 SVGAGI. The CDR3 DNA is TGTGCCAGCAGTTACCTGATCCCGGGACAGGGCCCCTCCTACGAGCAGTACTTC. Protein sequence: CASSYLIPGQGPSYEQYF.

This clonotype was seen a handful of times. V gene TRBV7-6 combines with J gene TRBJ2-2; D remains unclear. The V and J ends lost 2 bases and 0 bases respectively, with 10 bases between them. This CDR3 comprises 16 residues. CDR1 and CDR2 (germline): SGHVS, FNYEAQ. CDR3 coding DNA: TGTGCCAGCAGCTTACTGATTCCAACGAACACCGGGGAGCTGTTTTTT. Protein product: CASSLLIPTNTGELFF. The whole variable domain, remainder taken from reference TRBV7-6 and TRBJ2-2, is GAGVSQSPRYKVTKRGQDVALRCDPISGHVSLYWYRQALGQGPEFLTYFNYEAQQDKSGLPNDRFSAERPEGSISTLTIQRTEQRDSAMYRCASSLLIPTNTGELFFGEGSRLTVL.

This clonotype showed up just a few times. V and J are TRBV2 and TRBJ2-5; TRBD1 matches at 7 bases. Losses at the gene ends were 0 bases for V and 4 bases for J; bases not matched to a gene: 5. The CDR3 extends over 15 amino acids. The germline gives CDR1 SNHLY, CDR2 FYNNEI. CDR3 loop: CASSEALDRLETQYF. The CDR3 DNA reads TGTGCCAGCAGTGAAGCTTTGGACAGGTTAGAGACCCAGTACTTC.

In its sample, this clonotype was seen a few times. The chain has TRBV4-3 and TRBJ1-2; 9 bases match TRBD1. With 0 bases clipped from V and 4 bases from J, the junction kept 12 bases outside the gene matches. The length of the CDR3 is 18 residues. Looked up from germline, CDR1 is LGHNA and CDR2 is YSLEER. The CDR3 bases are TGCGCCAGCAGCCAAGATTCTCTACAGGGGGCCCCTTCCTATGGCTACACCTTC. As protein: CASSQDSLQGAPSYGYTF.